These T cell receptor beta chains were read from a single sample in a study of human T cells and chemical hapten exposure. TCRdb recomputed calls from the RACE reads with MiXCR, one row per CDR3 protein. Among about 350,000 distinct CDR3 sequences, under 6.5% were seen once, and the ten largest hold over 5.5%. The sequencing here drew on whole blood, taken in connection with sensitization to the hapten diphenylcyclopropenone (DPC). The receptors come from a woman between 18 and 29 years old with alopecia areata. Some clones in this sample may be carry-over from other donors' samples. Both conserved end residues are part of each CDR3. Each record gives: clone size, D gene, V gene, CDR3 length, J gene, CDR3 DNA, CDR3 protein. A D gene is named only where the DNA matches it firmly. Size is stated for part of the rows, as once, few or many counts, or as a class when the clone is expanded.

size: few
D: .
V: TRBV4-3
length: 16
J: TRBJ2-1
DNA: TGCGCCAGCAGCCAAGATGTCGCGGGGGCCGGGGATGAGCAGTTCTTC
CDR3: CASSQDVAGAGDEQFF

size: .
D: .
V: TRBV5-1
length: 13
J: TRBJ1-1
DNA: TGCGCCAGCAGCTTGGTGGGCAGGTCAAAGGCTTTCTTT
CDR3: CASSLVGRSKAFF

size: few
D: .
V: TRBV5-1
length: 15
J: TRBJ2-5
DNA: TGCGCCAGCAGCTTCCTAGGTCGGGGTCAAGAGACCCAGTACTTC
CDR3: CASSFLGRGQETQYF

size: many
D: TRBD2
V: TRBV5-4
length: 14
J: TRBJ2-3
DNA: TGTGCCAGCAGCTTGAGAGCGGGGGGTTATACGCAGTATTTT
CDR3: CASSLRAGGYTQYF

size: .
D: .
V: TRBV6-5
length: 17
J: TRBJ2-3
DNA: TGTGCCAGCAGTTACTCGTATGGTTCGATCAGCACAGATACGCAGTATTTT
CDR3: CASSYSYGSISTDTQYF

size: many
D: TRBD2
V: TRBV5-1
length: 18
J: TRBJ2-1
DNA: TGCGCCAGCAGCCCTGAAGGGGAAAGCGGGGGGGCTTGGAATGAGCAGTTCTTC
CDR3: CASSPEGESGGAWNEQFF

size: .
D: .
V: TRBV28
length: 14
J: TRBJ2-1
DNA: TGTGCCAGCAGTTTATTACCGGGGGCTTCTGAGCAGTTCTTC
CDR3: CASSLLPGASEQFF

size: few
D: TRBD1
V: TRBV12-3/TRBV12-4
length: 14
J: TRBJ2-1
DNA: TGTGCCAGCACCATCGGGACAGGAGACAATGAGCAGTTCTTC
CDR3: CASTIGTGDNEQFF

size: many
D: .
V: TRBV7-9
length: 16
J: TRBJ1-2
DNA: TGTGCCAGCAGCTTCTCGGGGGGCCCCGTTAACTATGGCTACACCTTC
CDR3: CASSFSGGPVNYGYTF

size: few
D: TRBD1
V: TRBV20-1
length: 15
J: TRBJ1-1
DNA: TGCAGTGCTGATACAGGGAAGGGGGCGAACACTGAAGCTTTCTTT
CDR3: CSADTGKGANTEAFF

size: few
D: TRBD1
V: TRBV10-3
length: 16
J: TRBJ2-7
DNA: TGTGCCATCAGTGACCCCGGACAGGGAAGGACCTACGAGCAGTACTTC
CDR3: CAISDPGQGRTYEQYF

size: .
D: .
V: TRBV28
length: 17
J: TRBJ1-6
DNA: TGTGCCAGCCGGAAAGTCAGTCTCCCGAAAAATAATTCACCCCTCCACTTT
CDR3: CASRKVSLPKNNSPLHF

size: many
D: .
V: TRBV27
length: 16
J: TRBJ2-1
DNA: TGTGCCAGCAGTCAACGCGGGGTGGGCTCTTACAATGAGCAGTTCTTC
CDR3: CASSQRGVGSYNEQFF

size: once
D: .
V: TRBV19
length: 16
J: TRBJ2-4
DNA: TGTGCCAGTAGTATAGTCTTGACTTTAGCCAAAAACATTCAGTACTTC
CDR3: CASSIVLTLAKNIQYF

size: few
D: TRBD1
V: TRBV10-3
length: 17
J: TRBJ1-1
DNA: TGTGCCATCACTCCCTCAGGGGGGGGCAAAGAGGGCACTGAAGCTTTCTTT
CDR3: CAITPSGGGKEGTEAFF

size: many
D: TRBD1
V: TRBV29-1
length: 10
J: TRBJ1-1
DNA: TGCAGCGCTCAGACAGGGGGAGCTTTCTTT
CDR3: CSAQTGGAFF

size: few
D: .
V: TRBV20-1
length: 15
J: TRBJ1-1
DNA: TGCAGTGCTCCAAACGCCAGGGGATTGGGCACTGAAGCTTTCTTT
CDR3: CSAPNARGLGTEAFF

size: many
D: TRBD2
V: TRBV27
length: 15
J: TRBJ2-7
DNA: TGTGCCAGCAGTTTATTCCTAGCGGGGGGCTACGAGCAGTACTTC
CDR3: CASSLFLAGGYEQYF

size: .
D: TRBD1
V: TRBV13
length: 15
J: TRBJ1-2
DNA: TGTGCCAGCAGTCTGGGACAGGCCTTCAACTATGGCTACACCTTC
CDR3: CASSLGQAFNYGYTF

size: few
D: .
V: TRBV6-5
length: 16
J: TRBJ2-3
DNA: TGTGCCAGCCGTGGGGGCGGGACAGCTCGCACAGATACGCAGTATTTT
CDR3: CASRGGGTARTDTQYF

size: many
D: .
V: TRBV10-3
length: 14
J: TRBJ1-4
DNA: TGTGCCATCAGTCCACAGGTTTCTAATGAAAAACTGTTTTTT
CDR3: CAISPQVSNEKLFF

size: many
D: .
V: TRBV6-5
length: 16
J: TRBJ2-5
DNA: TGTGCCAGCAGTTACTCGATAGGGTTTTCAGAAGAGACCCAGTACTTC
CDR3: CASSYSIGFSEETQYF

size: many
D: .
V: TRBV4-2
length: 15
J: TRBJ1-1
DNA: TGTGCCAGCAGCCAATCGGACAGACAGAACACTGAAGCTTTCTTT
CDR3: CASSQSDRQNTEAFF